The 9 T cell receptor beta chains listed next were all sequenced from one sample in a study of T cells in Graves' hyperthyroidism and ophthalmopathy. What was amplified from RNA transcripts were TCR beta CDR3 regions. HTBI primers were the set used in a first-round RT-PCR of the TCR CDR3. From the multiplex PCR reads, TCRdb called clonotypes with MiXCR, one entry per CDR3 protein. The profile shows 450,000 to 650,000 distinct CDR3 sequences, approximately 17% of them singletons. Sequences were obtained from blood. Source of these receptors: a woman in her late teens or twenties with Graves' ophthalmopathy.

This chain uses TRBV4-1 with TRBJ1-1; D unclear. Germline assignment: CDR1 MGHRA and CDR2 YSYEKL. The CDR3 loop spans 14 amino acids. V was cut by 1 base and J by 5 bases, with 11 bases left in between. CDR3 region: CASSQALVGTEAFF. CDR3 nucleotide sequence: TGCGCCAGCAGCCAAGCGCTTGTCGGGACTGAAGCTTTCTTT.

V usage is TRBV6-2 or TRBV6-3 and J usage is TRBJ1-2; D ambiguous. Trimming took 4 bases from V and 6 from J, leaving 15 bases between them. This CDR3 has 14 residues. The germline gives CDR1 MNHEY, CDR2 SVGEGT. This chain's CDR3 is CASSSLGTLDGYTF. CDR3 nucleotide sequence: TGTGCCAGCAGTTCCTTGGGCACCCTCGATGGCTACACCTTC.

The chain links TRBV19 to TRBJ1-1; the D gene is possibly TRBD1 (5 bases). The CDR3 covers 13 residues. V lost 3 bases and J 4 bases, leaving 9 bases between the germline ends. The germline V gene has CDR1 LNHDA and CDR2 SQIVND (reference sequence). The CDR3 DNA follows: TGTGCCAGTAGTATTTGGGGCCCCACTGAAGCTTTCTTT. This gives the protein CASSIWGPTEAFF. The variable domain in full, with the rest retrieved from reference TRBV19 and TRBJ1-1, is DGGITQSPKYLFRKEGQNVTLSCEQNLNHDAMYWYRQDPGQGLRLIYYSQIVNDFQKGDIAEGYSVSREKKESFPLTVTSAQKNPTAFYLCASSIWGPTEAFFGQGTRLTVV.

Ten or more counts support this clonotype. The chain combines TRBV2 with TRBJ2-7; D may be TRBD1 (5 bases). The CDR3 runs to 14 residues. Germline CDR1 is SNHLY and CDR2 is FYNNEI. Trimming left V 4 bases short and J 0 bases short, with 10 bases between. CDR3 sequence: CASSGQGNSYEQYF. CDR3 DNA: TGTGCCAGCAGTGGGCAGGGTAACTCCTACGAGCAGTACTTC.

This chain connects TRBV20-1 to TRBJ1-1; D is unresolved. Trimming left V 1 base short and J 1 base short, with 10 bases between. CDR3 length: 14 amino acids. Looked up from germline, CDR1 is DFQATT and CDR2 is SNEGSKA (reference sequence). The CDR3 DNA follows: TGCAGTGCTAGAGCCCGGGGTGGGAACACTGAAGCTTTCTTT. It codes for CSARARGGNTEAFF.

This clonotype was counted many times. The rearrangement joins TRBV30 to TRBJ2-5, with a possible D match to TRBD2 (6 bases). The CDR3 covers 14 residues. Germline loops: CDR1 GTSNPN, CDR2 SVGIG (reference sequence). V dropped 3 bases and J dropped 1 base, with 12 bases sitting between them. The DNA for the CDR3 is TGTGCCTGGAGGAAGAGGGACTTCCAAGAGACCCAGTACTTC. This translates into CAWRKRDFQETQYF.

This clonotype appeared a few times. V gene TRBV4-1 combines with J gene TRBJ2-1; D possibly corresponds to TRBD1 (5 bases). Germline V gene data show CDR1 as MGHRA and CDR2 as YSYEKL. Trimming shortened V by 3 bases and J by 5 bases, and 14 bases separated the two germline ends. There are 15 residues in the CDR3. CDR3 coding DNA: TGCGCCAGCAGCCAGGGGCAGGGTTATAACAATGAGCAGTTCTTC. Protein sequence: CASSQGQGYNNEQFF.

This clonotype was found many times. V is TRBV6-1 and J is TRBJ2-2; 8 nucleotides line up with TRBD2. Germline V CDR1 and CDR2: MNHNS, SASEGT. V lost 5 bases to trimming and J lost 0 bases; unmatched junction nucleotides: 5. The CDR3 contains 16 residues. The CDR3 DNA is TGTGCCAGCAGTTACCGCGGGAGGCCGAACACCGGGGAGCTGTTTTTT. Residues: CASSYRGRPNTGELFF.

In its sample, this clonotype was seen many times. This sequence joins TRBV7-8 and TRBJ2-3, with D perhaps given as TRBD1 or TRBD2 (6 bases each). V lost 4 bases, J lost 2 bases, and 22 bases lay in between. The CDR3 has 18 residues. Per the germline V gene, CDR1 is SGHVS and CDR2 is FQNEAQ. Written as DNA, the CDR3 is TGTGCCAGCAGCTCCGTGCGGCCCCCGGGGGCCCCCACAGATACGCAGTATTTT. This encodes CASSSVRPPGAPTDTQYF.